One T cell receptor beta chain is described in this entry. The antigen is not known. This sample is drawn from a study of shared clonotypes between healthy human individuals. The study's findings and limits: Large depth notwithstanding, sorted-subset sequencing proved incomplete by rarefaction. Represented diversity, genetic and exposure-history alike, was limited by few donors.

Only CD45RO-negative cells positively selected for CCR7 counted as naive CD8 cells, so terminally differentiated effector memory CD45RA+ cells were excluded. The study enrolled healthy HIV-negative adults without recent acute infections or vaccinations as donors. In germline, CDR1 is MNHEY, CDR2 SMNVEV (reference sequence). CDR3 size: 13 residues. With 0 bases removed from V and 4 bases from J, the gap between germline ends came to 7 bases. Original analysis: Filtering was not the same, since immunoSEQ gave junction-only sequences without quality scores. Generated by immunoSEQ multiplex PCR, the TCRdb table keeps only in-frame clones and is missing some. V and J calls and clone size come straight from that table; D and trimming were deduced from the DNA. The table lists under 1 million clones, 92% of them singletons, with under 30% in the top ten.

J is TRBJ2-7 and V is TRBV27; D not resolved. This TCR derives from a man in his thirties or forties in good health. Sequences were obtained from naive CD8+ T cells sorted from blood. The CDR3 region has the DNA TGTGCCAGCAGTTTATCCGTCAGGTACGAGCAGTACTTC. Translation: CASSLSVRYEQYF.